A selection of T cell receptor beta chains follows, all from one sample in a study of blood T cell repertoires in COVID-19. Measured with immunoSEQ multiplex PCR; TCRdb has only the in-frame clones, and not every one. Counted here are about 160,000 clones, roughly four fifths occurring once; the ten biggest clones make up approximately 16%. The sample consisted of peripheral blood. These receptors were obtained from a human donor with acute or convalescent COVID-19. The donor label of this sample is uncertain. The CDR3 runs from the conserved cysteine through the conserved F or W. Each record gives: J gene, V gene, D gene, clone size, CDR3 DNA, CDR3 protein. A D gene is named only where the DNA matches it firmly. Size is omitted from some rows. Given values are once, few, many or a class for expanded clones.

TRBJ1-1	TRBV19	.	.	TGTGCCAGTAGTATCCGGACTTCGAACACTGAAGCTTTCTTT	CASSIRTSNTEAFF
TRBJ2-7	TRBV21-1	.	.	TGTGCCAGCAATGAGGGACAGCCCTACGAGCAGTACTTC	CASNEGQPYEQYF
TRBJ1-2	TRBV10-3	TRBD1	.	TGTGCCATCAGTGATGGAGGGGGCCATGGCTACACCTTC	CAISDGGGHGYTF
TRBJ1-5	TRBV4-1	.	.	TGCGCCAGCAGCCAAGATGGGGCAGGGTTAGCTAATCAGCCCCAGCATTTT	CASSQDGAGLANQPQHF
TRBJ1-2	TRBV6-2/TRBV6-3	.	.	TGTGCCAGCAGTTACTCAAGGGGTGCCAACTATGGCTACACCTTC	CASSYSRGANYGYTF
TRBJ2-4	TRBV5-4	TRBD1	.	TGTGCCAGCAGCTTGGGACAGGGGGCGGGGAGCAAAAACATTCAGTACTTC	CASSLGQGAGSKNIQYF
TRBJ2-1	TRBV5-1	.	.	TGCGCCAGCAGCTTGTCGACGACGGAGTACAATGAGCAGTTCTTC	CASSLSTTEYNEQFF
TRBJ1-2	TRBV18	.	.	TGTGCCAGCTCACCACCGAATGGGCTAACTGGGACATTGAGCGGCTACACCTTC	CASSPPNGLTGTLSGYTF
TRBJ1-3	TRBV6-1	.	.	TGTGCCAGCAGTGAAACACCAAGATCCTCTGGAAACACCATATATTTT	CASSETPRSSGNTIYF
TRBJ1-1	TRBV2	.	.	TGTGCCAGCCGCCGAGGATACGATAACACTGAAGCTTTCTTT	CASRRGYDNTEAFF
TRBJ1-1	TRBV7-9	.	.	TGTGCCAGCAGCCCGCAGGGCACGGGAGGCTCTACTGAAGCTTTCTTT	CASSPQGTGGSTEAFF
TRBJ1-2	TRBV2	.	few	TGTGCCAGCACCCGTTATATACAGGCTAACTATGGCTACACCTTC	CASTRYIQANYGYTF
TRBJ1-2	TRBV10-2	TRBD1	.	TGCGCCAGCAGCCCTATCGGACAGGGGGGTGGCTACACCTTC	CASSPIGQGGGYTF
TRBJ1-1	TRBV21-1	.	.	TGTGCCAGCATTACGGGAAACACTGAAGCTTTCTTT	CASITGNTEAFF
TRBJ2-3	TRBV9	.	.	TGTGCCAGCAGCGTAGGTATAGGGGGGGGCACAGATACGCAGTATTTT	CASSVGIGGGTDTQYF
TRBJ2-3	TRBV12-5	TRBD2	.	TGTGCTAGTGGTTTGGCAATGGCGGGGGTGAACACAGATACGCAGTATTTT	CASGLAMAGVNTDTQYF
TRBJ2-3	TRBV5-1	TRBD1	.	TGCGCCAGCAGCAGGGGACAGGGGACCACAGATACGCAGTATTTT	CASSRGQGTTDTQYF
TRBJ1-1	TRBV6-2/TRBV6-3	.	.	TGTGCCAGCAGTTCAGCCCACAGGGATTCAACTGAAGCTTTCTTT	CASSSAHRDSTEAFF
TRBJ2-5	TRBV3-1/TRBV3-2	.	.	TGTGCCAGCAGCCAAGCAGGACTGTGGACCCAGTACTTC	CASSQAGLWTQYF
TRBJ2-1	TRBV15	TRBD2	few	TGTGCCACCAGCAGAGATCCTAGCGGCGTCTACAATGAGCAGTTCTTC	CATSRDPSGVYNEQFF
TRBJ2-1	TRBV4-2	.	.	TGTGCCAGCAGCCAAGAACTGTTTTGGTCCGTGCAGTTCTTC	CASSQELFWSVQFF
TRBJ1-1	TRBV4-1	TRBD1	.	TGCGCCAGCAGCCAAGATAATAGGGACAGTCTTAACACTGAAGCTTTCTTT	CASSQDNRDSLNTEAFF
TRBJ2-1	TRBV19	TRBD2	.	TGTGCCAGTAGGGTAGGAGCGGGGAACTACAATGAGCAGTTCTTC	CASRVGAGNYNEQFF
TRBJ1-2	TRBV7-9	TRBD1	.	TGTGCCAGCAGCGGATGGAGGGGGCCTAACTATGGCTACACCTTC	CASSGWRGPNYGYTF
TRBJ1-6	TRBV27	.	many	TGTGCCAGCAGGCGAGGACAGCAAAATTCACCCCTCCACTTT	CASRRGQQNSPLHF
TRBJ1-1	TRBV4-2	.	.	TGTGCCAGCAGCCAAGATATGAGGAGGATGAACACTGAAGCTTTCTTT	CASSQDMRRMNTEAFF
TRBJ1-6	TRBV7-8	.	.	TGTGCCAGCAGCTCCCGAGATTCACCCCTCCACTTT	CASSSRDSPLHF
TRBJ1-1	TRBV14	.	.	TGTGCCAGCAGCCAGCAGATTCCAGGGTGGAACACTGAAGCTTTCTTT	CASSQQIPGWNTEAFF
TRBJ1-2	TRBV12-1	.	.	TGTGCCAGCAGCCCTTCTGGGGGCGGCTACACCTTC	CASSPSGGGYTF
TRBJ1-2	TRBV5-1	.	.	TGCGCCAGCAGCTCAACAGGCGATTACTATGGCTACACCTTC	CASSSTGDYYGYTF
TRBJ1-4	TRBV4-2	TRBD1	.	TGTGCCAGCAGCCAGGAACTACAGGGGGCGCGTGAAAAACTGTTTTTT	CASSQELQGAREKLFF
TRBJ1-1	TRBV7-2	.	.	TGTGCCAGCAGCTCCAACAGGGTTGCTGAAGCTTTCTTT	CASSSNRVAEAFF
TRBJ2-7	TRBV18	.	.	TGTGCCAGCTCACCACGCCAGGGGGAGGCCTCCGAGCAGTACTTC	CASSPRQGEASEQYF